The clone carrying this TCR beta chain turned up a few times. Preparation of the unsorted libraries drew on 2 million PBMCs stored at -80 C. V was pared by 5 bases and J by 5 bases, with 12 bases between. This CDR3 comprises 13 residues. The germline CDR1 and CDR2 sequences are MNHNY and SVGAGI (reference sequence). The source of the sample is a study of neurological immune-mediated disorders. cDNA was made by 5'RACE with 10-nucleotide random UMIs. From 15-18 subjects, every sequencing run obtained over 170 million TCR-beta sequences. TCRdb processed the 5' RACE reads anew with MiXCR; each CDR3 protein has one entry. The sample holds 25,000 to 35,000 distinct CDR3 sequences, around 15% seen once.

Sequencing was done on a sample of PBMCs. The chain links TRBV6-6 to TRBJ2-5; D is unclear. The TCR comes from a man between 65 and 85 years old in good health. CDR3 in DNA: TGTGCCAGCAGTCCGCCGGGCCGTGAGACCCAGTACTTC. Protein sequence: CASSPPGRETQYF.